This T cell receptor beta chain was observed in a study of vaccination effects on CD4 cells after COVID-19. Following a 10-day culture, CD4+ T cells were purified. Concerning this clone: Its cognate antigen is unknown.

Sequenced by immunoSEQ multiplex PCR; TCRdb stores in-frame clones only, minus some. The sample holds tens of thousands of clones, 72% seen once. Sequences were derived from CD4+ T cells from PBMCs cultured without peptide, sampled before COVID-19 vaccination. This clonotype originated in a human donor who had a prior SARS-CoV-2 infection.

This CDR3 is CASSFQGRTDTQYF. CDR3 sequence (DNA): TGTGCCAGCAGCTTCCAGGGGCGCACAGATACGCAGTATTTT. The gene calls are TRBV7-6 and TRBJ2-3, with a weak D call TRBD1 (6 bases). Looked up from germline, CDR1 is SGHVS and CDR2 is FNYEAQ. V shed 3 bases and J shed 1 base, with 8 bases lying between them. CDR3 length: 14 residues.